Below are 6 T cell receptor beta chains sequenced from a single sample in a study of beta chain features in type 1 diabetes. Their specific antigens are unknown. TCRB transcripts that were expressed got sequenced, as all of the isolated RNA had been reverse transcribed. Assay used: immunoSEQ multiplex PCR; TCRdb lists only in-frame clones, some missing. The sample lists hundreds of thousands of clones; around 15% were seen once. Study-level findings and limits: Shortening of TCRB CDR3s, moderate but significant, appeared in all four CD4+ subsets of Type 1 diabetes patients.

Sample: naive CD4+ T cells from blood. These receptors all come from a man younger than 30 with type 1 diabetes.

This sequence joins TRBV7-8 and TRBJ2-5; maybe TRBD2 (5 bases). The CDR3 has 14 amino acids. CDR1 is SGHVS, CDR2 FQNEAQ, per germline. Trimming shortened V by 3 bases and J by 5 bases, and 13 bases separated the two germline ends. This CDR3 is CASSFRTGSETQYF. CDR3 nucleotide sequence: TGTGCCAGCAGCTTCCGGACTGGGAGTGAGACCCAGTACTTC.

The chain is built from TRBV7-2 and TRBJ1-2, with 7 nucleotides matching TRBD1. V lost 1 base and J lost 5; bases outside the gene matches: 7. The germline V gene has CDR1 SGHTA and CDR2 FQGNSA. The CDR3 runs to 15 residues. The DNA of the CDR3 is TGTGCCAGCAGCTTAGAGAAAGGGACAGTGTATGGCTACACCTTC. Translated, it gives CASSLEKGTVYGYTF.

The table lists this clone with a few counts. V is TRBV7-6 and J is TRBJ2-1, with D perhaps assigned TRBD1 or TRBD2 (6 bases each). Germline V gene sequence: CDR1 SGHVS, CDR2 FNYEAQ. The CDR3 spans 14 residues. V was trimmed by 8 bases and J by 6 bases, leaving 17 bases between them. The CDR3 DNA follows: TGTGCCAGCTCCCTCCAGGGGCGGGGCAATGAGCAGTTCTTC. Residues: CASSLQGRGNEQFF.

This clone has more than one count but fewer than ten. J is TRBJ2-7 and V is TRBV9; 8 bases match TRBD1. The V gene end was trimmed by 4 bases and the J gene end by 4 bases; junction bases not matched to a gene: 1. The CDR3 covers 12 residues. In germline, CDR1 is SGDLS, CDR2 YYNGEE. The DNA of the CDR3 is TGTGCCAGCAGCCGGACAGGGTACGAGCAGTACTTC. As protein: CASSRTGYEQYF.

This clone has a handful of counts. The gene calls are TRBV18 and TRBJ1-1; the D gene is possibly TRBD1 (6 bases). Trimming removed 4 bases at V and 6 bases at J, with 9 bases between. Germline-derived CDR1 and CDR2 are KGHSH and LQKENI. The CDR3 is 12 residues long. The CDR3 DNA follows: TGTGCCAGCTCACTCCCAGGGGCTGAAGCTTTCTTT. Its protein is CASSLPGAEAFF.

This clone occurred a few times. The V call is TRBV4-3, the J call TRBJ2-2; D gene ambiguous. Germline loops: CDR1 LGHNA, CDR2 YSLEER. Trimming removed 0 bases from V and 1 base from J, with 9 bases in between. This CDR3 spans 16 amino acids. The CDR3 sequence is CASSQDGQWNTGELFF. CDR3 coding DNA: TGCGCCAGCAGCCAAGATGGCCAGTGGAACACCGGGGAGCTGTTTTTT.